This TCR beta chain was captured in a study of blood T cell repertoires in COVID-19. Study information: The samples span acute and convalescent COVID-19 from the United States, Italy and Spain. From T cells, B-cell-depleted T cells, or PBMCs came the material, which was cDNA or gDNA.

Germline values: CDR1 SGHRS, CDR2 YFSETQ. The junction had 1 base not matched to a gene; V was cut back by 2 bases and J by 1 base. This CDR3 region has 14 residues. In the study's own analysis: Amplification with reference gene primers provided the estimates of nucleated cell counts. TCRdb's table, derived via immunoSEQ multiplex PCR, lists solely in-frame clones and lacks some. V, J and clone size are those of that table, while D and trimming were read from the DNA. The table lists about 200,000 clones, around 80% of them singletons. The sample taken for sequencing was peripheral blood. J is TRBJ2-7 and V is TRBV5-1, with TRBD1 matching 9 bases. The clonotype was recovered from a woman in her seventies with acute or convalescent COVID-19. CDR3 sequence reads: CASSFGTGSYEQYF. The CDR3 bases are TGCGCCAGCAGCTTCGGGACAGGGTCCTACGAGCAGTACTTC.